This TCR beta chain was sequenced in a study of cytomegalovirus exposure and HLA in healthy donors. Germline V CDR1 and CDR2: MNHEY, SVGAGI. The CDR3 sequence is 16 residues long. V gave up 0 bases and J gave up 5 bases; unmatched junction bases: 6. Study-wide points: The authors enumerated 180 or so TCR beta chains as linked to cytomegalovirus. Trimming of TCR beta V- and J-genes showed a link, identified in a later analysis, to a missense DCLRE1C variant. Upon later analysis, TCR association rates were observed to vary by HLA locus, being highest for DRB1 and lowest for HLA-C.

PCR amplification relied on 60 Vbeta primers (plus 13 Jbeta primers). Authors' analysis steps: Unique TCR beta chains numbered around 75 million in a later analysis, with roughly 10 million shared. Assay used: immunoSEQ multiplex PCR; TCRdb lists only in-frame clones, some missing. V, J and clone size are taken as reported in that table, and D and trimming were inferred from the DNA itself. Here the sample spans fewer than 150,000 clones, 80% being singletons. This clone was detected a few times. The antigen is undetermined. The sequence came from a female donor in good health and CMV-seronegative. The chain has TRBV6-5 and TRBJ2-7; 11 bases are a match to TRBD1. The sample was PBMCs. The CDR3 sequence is CASSYSRTGGSDEQYF. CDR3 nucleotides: TGTGCCAGCAGTTACTCGAGGACAGGGGGCAGCGACGAGCAGTACTTC.